This is a list of T cell receptor beta chains from one sample in a study of cytomegalovirus exposure and HLA in healthy donors. Profiled with immunoSEQ multiplex PCR; TCRdb holds only in-frame clones, not every one. Here the sample spans 80,000 to 100,000 clones, more than 75% being singletons. Sequencing was done on a sample of PBMCs. All receptors come from a human donor in good health. Both conserved end residues are part of each CDR3. The order of the fields is clone size, J gene, D gene, V gene, CDR3 protein, CDR3 DNA. A D gene is named only where the DNA matches it firmly. Where a row states a size, it is once, few, many or the class of an expanded clone; other rows omit it.

NA | TRBJ2-2 | NA | TRBV5-6 | CASSLGPGELFF | TGTGCCAGCAGCTTGGGGCCCGGGGAGCTGTTTTTT
NA | TRBJ1-1 | NA | TRBV7-9 | CASSQLQGNTEAFF | TGTGCCAGCAGCCAACTCCAGGGGAACACTGAAGCTTTCTTT
NA | TRBJ1-4 | NA | TRBV7-2 | CASSLERGGLGKLFF | TGTGCCAGCAGCTTAGAGCGGGGGGGCCTGGGAAAACTGTTTTTT
NA | TRBJ1-2 | TRBD1 | TRBV5-1 | CASSLAGTGESHGYTF | TGCGCCAGCAGCTTGGCCGGGACAGGGGAGAGTCATGGCTACACCTTC
NA | TRBJ1-2 | TRBD1 | TRBV4-3 | CASSQAGQGVAIGYGYTF | TGCGCCAGCAGCCAAGCCGGACAGGGCGTAGCTATTGGCTATGGCTACACCTTC
NA | TRBJ2-1 | TRBD2 | TRBV15 | CATSSPRLAGVGNEQFF | TGTGCCACCAGCAGCCCCCGACTAGCGGGAGTGGGCAATGAGCAGTTCTTC
NA | TRBJ1-6 | TRBD1 | TRBV5-6 | CASSGTGTYNSPLHF | TGTGCCAGCAGCGGGACAGGGACCTATAATTCACCCCTCCACTTT
NA | TRBJ2-5 | NA | TRBV9 | CASSVEGSGEQYF | TGTGCCAGCAGCGTAGAGGGGTCGGGGGAGCAGTACTTC
NA | TRBJ1-6 | NA | TRBV21-1 | CASSKPDFRVRGSYNSPLHF | TGTGCCAGCAGCAAGCCCGACTTCCGAGTTAGGGGCTCCTATAATTCACCCCTCCACTTT
NA | TRBJ2-1 | NA | TRBV9 | CASSLLDTSSYNEQFF | TGTGCCAGCAGCCTCCTGGACACGAGCTCCTACAATGAGCAGTTCTTC
NA | TRBJ1-1 | NA | TRBV6-5 | CASSYAGGGGEAFF | TGTGCCAGCAGTTACGCCGGGGGTGGTGGTGAAGCTTTCTTT
NA | TRBJ2-7 | TRBD2 | TRBV5-1 | CASSSTSGGYEQYF | TGCGCCAGCAGCTCAACTAGCGGGGGCTACGAGCAGTACTTC
NA | TRBJ2-7 | TRBD2 | TRBV6-5 | CASKGLARYEQYF | TGTGCCAGCAAAGGACTAGCTCGCTACGAGCAGTACTTC
NA | TRBJ2-1 | TRBD2 | TRBV4-3 | CASSERTSGAYNEQFF | TGCGCCAGCAGCGAGCGGACTAGCGGGGCATACAATGAGCAGTTCTTC
NA | TRBJ1-5 | NA | TRBV7-9 | CASSFGNQPQHF | TGTGCCAGCAGCTTCGGCAATCAGCCCCAGCATTTT
NA | TRBJ2-2 | NA | TRBV5-6 | CASSFAPGDGELFF | TGTGCCAGCAGTTTTGCGCCCGGGGACGGGGAGCTGTTTTTT
NA | TRBJ2-3 | NA | TRBV2 | CASSRTISSTDTQYF | TGTGCCAGCAGTCGGACTATTTCTAGCACAGATACGCAGTATTTT
NA | TRBJ2-6 | TRBD1 | TRBV7-3 | CASSYSVGQGSGANVLTF | TGTGCCAGCAGCTATTCGGTGGGACAGGGGTCGGGGGCCAACGTCCTGACTTTC
NA | TRBJ2-1 | TRBD1 | TRBV7-2 | CASSSRDRYNEQFF | TGTGCCAGCAGTTCCCGGGACAGATACAATGAGCAGTTCTTC
NA | TRBJ2-3 | NA | TRBV21-1 | CASSKVPPRTSSDADTQYF | TGTGCCAGCAGCAAAGTCCCCCCCCGTACTAGCTCGGATGCAGATACGCAGTATTTT
NA | TRBJ2-3 | NA | TRBV28 | CASSDPRGDTDTQYF | TGTGCCAGCAGTGACCCTCGCGGAGACACAGATACGCAGTATTTT
NA | TRBJ2-2 | TRBD1 | TRBV7-6 | CASSLLQGHTGELFF | TGTGCCAGCAGCCTACTACAGGGGCACACCGGGGAGCTGTTTTTT
NA | TRBJ2-2 | NA | TRBV30 | CAWTPGTPTGELFF | TGTGCCTGGACCCCCGGGACACCTACCGGGGAGCTGTTTTTT
NA | TRBJ2-2 | TRBD2 | TRBV6-5 | CASQRGGVNTGELFF | TGTGCCTCCCAAAGGGGAGGGGTGAACACCGGGGAGCTGTTTTTT
NA | TRBJ2-1 | NA | TRBV30 | CAWSTGETRVRHEQFF | TGTGCCTGGAGTACAGGGGAGACTAGGGTTAGACATGAGCAGTTCTTC
NA | TRBJ2-3 | TRBD2 | TRBV4-1 | CASSPKLAGTSDTQYF | TGCGCCAGCAGCCCTAAACTAGCGGGGACATCAGATACGCAGTATTTT
NA | TRBJ1-6 | TRBD1 | TRBV14 | CASSQGLRDRGSYNSPLHF | TGTGCCAGCAGCCAAGGCCTCCGGGACAGGGGTTCCTATAATTCACCCCTCCACTTT
NA | TRBJ1-5 | NA | TRBV10-3 | CAISEGGQTGQPQHF | TGTGCCATCAGTGAGGGCGGGCAGACCGGACAGCCCCAGCATTTT
NA | TRBJ1-2 | TRBD1 | TRBV29-1 | CSVPGGIGGYTF | TGCAGCGTACCAGGGGGCATAGGTGGCTACACCTTC
NA | TRBJ2-2 | TRBD1 | TRBV11-2 | CASSLAPGTANTGELFF | TGTGCCAGCAGCTTAGCCCCCGGGACAGCGAACACCGGGGAGCTGTTTTTT
NA | TRBJ2-2 | TRBD2 | TRBV6-1 | CASRRGGPNGELFF | TGTGCCAGCAGGCGGGGGGGCCCCAACGGGGAGCTGTTTTTT
NA | TRBJ2-3 | TRBD1 | TRBV6-1 | CASSLTGSTDTQYF | TGTGCCAGCAGCTTGACAGGGAGCACAGATACGCAGTATTTT
NA | TRBJ2-1 | NA | TRBV27 | CASSLGVIYEQFF | TGTGCCAGCAGTCTGGGAGTAATATATGAGCAGTTCTTC
NA | TRBJ2-2 | NA | TRBV19 | CASSLPGERELFF | TGTGCCAGTAGCCTTCCTGGGGAGCGGGAGCTGTTTTTT
NA | TRBJ1-2 | NA | TRBV18 | CASSFDPRNGYTF | TGTGCCAGCTCATTCGACCCGAGGAATGGCTACACCTTC
NA | TRBJ2-7 | NA | TRBV21-1 | CASSKARRISSYEQYF | TGTGCCAGCAGCAAAGCGCGCAGGATTAGCTCCTACGAGCAGTACTTC
NA | TRBJ2-2 | NA | TRBV5-1 | CASSFTQAGELFF | TGCGCCAGCAGCTTTACACAGGCCGGGGAGCTGTTTTTT
NA | TRBJ1-6 | TRBD1 | TRBV6-5 | CASRDGQGASSPLHF | TGTGCCAGCAGGGACGGACAGGGGGCCAGTTCACCCCTCCACTTT
NA | TRBJ2-1 | NA | TRBV14 | CASSPLQGGAYNEQFF | TGTGCCAGCAGCCCCCTCCAGGGGGGCGCCTACAATGAGCAGTTCTTC
NA | TRBJ2-5 | TRBD2 | TRBV5-4 | CASSYLAGQETQYF | TGTGCCAGCAGCTACCTAGCGGGCCAAGAGACCCAGTACTTC
NA | TRBJ1-2 | NA | TRBV11-2 | CASSSKNSYGYTF | TGTGCCAGCAGCTCGAAAAACAGCTATGGCTACACCTTC
NA | TRBJ1-6 | TRBD1 | TRBV28 | CASTGQGTGDSPLHF | TGTGCCAGCACAGGACAAGGGACAGGGGATTCACCCCTCCACTTT
NA | TRBJ1-1 | NA | TRBV7-2 | CASSPSLVWNTEAFF | TGTGCCAGCAGCCCTTCCTTAGTGTGGAACACTGAAGCTTTCTTT
few | TRBJ1-4 | TRBD1 | TRBV2 | CASSEIQGAGEKLFF | TGTGCCAGCAGTGAAATTCAGGGGGCAGGGGAAAAACTGTTTTTT
NA | TRBJ2-3 | NA | TRBV7-9 | CASSRGGTGTQYF | TGTGCCAGCAGCCGCGGGGGCACGGGTACGCAGTATTTT
NA | TRBJ2-7 | TRBD2 | TRBV27 | CASSPQLAGVNEQYF | TGTGCCAGCAGCCCTCAACTAGCGGGAGTGAACGAGCAGTACTTC
NA | TRBJ1-2 | NA | TRBV14 | CASSQGTGKGYTF | TGTGCCAGCAGCCAAGGAACAGGGAAGGGCTACACCTTC
NA | TRBJ2-2 | TRBD2 | TRBV19 | CATLSSGRAATGELFF | TGTGCCACCCTCTCTAGCGGGAGGGCTGCCACCGGGGAGCTGTTTTTT
NA | TRBJ1-5 | NA | TRBV4-2 | CASSQDQAGDQPQHF | TGTGCCAGCAGCCAAGATCAGGCAGGCGATCAGCCCCAGCATTTT
once | TRBJ2-3 | NA | TRBV23-1 | CASSQCRSSFTDTQYF | TGCGCCAGCAGTCAATGCAGGTCCTCTTTCACAGATACGCAGTATTTT
NA | TRBJ1-4 | NA | TRBV27 | CASSRGQRGKLFF | TGTGCCAGCAGTCGAGGACAGCGCGGGAAACTGTTTTTT
once | TRBJ2-7 | NA | TRBV6-6 | CASSSSGAEQYF | TGTGCCAGCAGTTCCTCGGGGGCAGAGCAGTACTTC
NA | TRBJ2-7 | TRBD1 | TRBV29-1 | CSVQVGGQGGEQYF | TGCAGCGTCCAGGTTGGGGGACAGGGGGGCGAGCAGTACTTC
NA | TRBJ2-1 | NA | TRBV10-1 | CASSDPGSFDPKPYNEQFF | TGCGCCAGCAGTGACCCCGGGTCCTTCGACCCAAAGCCGTACAATGAGCAGTTCTTC
NA | TRBJ2-1 | TRBD2 | TRBV9 | CASSVGSSGRSYNEQFF | TGTGCCAGCAGCGTAGGTAGTAGCGGGAGGTCCTACAATGAGCAGTTCTTC
few | TRBJ2-7 | TRBD1 | TRBV6-6 | CASSVGTGQDEQYF | TGTGCCAGCAGCGTAGGGACAGGGCAGGACGAGCAGTACTTC
NA | TRBJ2-3 | TRBD2 | TRBV6-5 | CASSSGGTDTQYF | TGTGCCAGCAGTAGCGGGGGCACAGATACGCAGTATTTT
NA | TRBJ1-6 | NA | TRBV5-1 | CASRTAGNNSPLHF | TGCGCCAGCAGAACGGCGGGAAATAATTCACCCCTCCACTTT